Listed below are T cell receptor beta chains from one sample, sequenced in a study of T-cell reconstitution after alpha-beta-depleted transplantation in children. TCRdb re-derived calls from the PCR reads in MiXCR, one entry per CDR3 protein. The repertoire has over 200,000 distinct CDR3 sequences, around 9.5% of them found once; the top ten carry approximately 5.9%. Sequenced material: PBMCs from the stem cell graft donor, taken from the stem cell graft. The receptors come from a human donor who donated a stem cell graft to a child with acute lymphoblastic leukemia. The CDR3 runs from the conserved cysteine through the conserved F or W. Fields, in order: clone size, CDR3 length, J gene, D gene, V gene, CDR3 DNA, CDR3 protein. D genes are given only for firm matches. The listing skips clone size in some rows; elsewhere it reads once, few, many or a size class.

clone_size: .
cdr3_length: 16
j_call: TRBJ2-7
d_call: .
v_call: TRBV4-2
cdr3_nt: TGTGCCAGCAGCCAAGGGGAGGGGGGACCCTCCTACGAGCAGTACTTC
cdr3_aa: CASSQGEGGPSYEQYF

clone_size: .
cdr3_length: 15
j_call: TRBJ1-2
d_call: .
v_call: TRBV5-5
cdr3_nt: TGTGCCAGCAGCCGGAATGGAGAGGGAACCCATGGCTACACCTTC
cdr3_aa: CASSRNGEGTHGYTF

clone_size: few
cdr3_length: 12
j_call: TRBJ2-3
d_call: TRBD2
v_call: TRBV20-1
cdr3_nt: TGCAGTGTAGCCAGCGGGGGAGATACGCAGTATTTT
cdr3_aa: CSVASGGDTQYF

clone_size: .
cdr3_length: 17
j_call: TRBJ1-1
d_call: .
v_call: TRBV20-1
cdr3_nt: TGCAGTGCTATCACCGAAGGACGGGGTCTAGGGAACACTGAAGCTTTCTTT
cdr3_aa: CSAITEGRGLGNTEAFF

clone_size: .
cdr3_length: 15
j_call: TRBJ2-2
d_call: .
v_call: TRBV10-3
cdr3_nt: TGTGCCCCCCGCCGGGGACCAAAGAACACCGGGGAGCTGTTTTTT
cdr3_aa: CAPRRGPKNTGELFF

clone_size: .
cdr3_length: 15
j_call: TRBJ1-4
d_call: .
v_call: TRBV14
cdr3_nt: TGTGCCAGCAGCCAAGGTCCCAGCCCTAATGAAAAACTGTTTTTT
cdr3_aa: CASSQGPSPNEKLFF

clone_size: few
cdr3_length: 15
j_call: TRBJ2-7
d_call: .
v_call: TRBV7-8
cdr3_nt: TGTGCCAGCACTCTCCTCCTGCCCGGGACCTACGAGCAGTACTTC
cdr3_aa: CASTLLLPGTYEQYF

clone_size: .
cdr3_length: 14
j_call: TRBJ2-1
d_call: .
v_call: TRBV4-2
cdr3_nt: TGTGCCAGCAGCCAAGTGGGGGCGGTAAATGAGCAGTTCTTC
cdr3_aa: CASSQVGAVNEQFF

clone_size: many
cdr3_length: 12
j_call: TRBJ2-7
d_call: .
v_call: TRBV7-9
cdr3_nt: TGTGCCAGCAGCTCCGGAAACAACGAGCAGTACTTC
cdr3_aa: CASSSGNNEQYF

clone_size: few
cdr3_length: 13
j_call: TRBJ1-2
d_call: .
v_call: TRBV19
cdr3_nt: TGTGCCAGTAGTGTCGGGTCCCCACATGGCTACACCTTC
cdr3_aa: CASSVGSPHGYTF

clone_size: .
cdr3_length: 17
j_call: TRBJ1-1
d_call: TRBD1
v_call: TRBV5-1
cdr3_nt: TGCGCCAGCAGCCCAAGAGCAACACAGGGGGGGAACACTGAAGCTTTCTTT
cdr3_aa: CASSPRATQGGNTEAFF

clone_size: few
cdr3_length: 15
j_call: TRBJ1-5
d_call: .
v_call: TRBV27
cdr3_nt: TGTGCCAGCAGTCTTCGAGGCCCTAGCAATCAGCCCCAGCATTTT
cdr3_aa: CASSLRGPSNQPQHF

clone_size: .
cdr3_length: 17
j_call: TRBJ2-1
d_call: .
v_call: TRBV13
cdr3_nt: TGTGCCAGCAGCTTAGAGGGTTGGGGGGCCTCCTACAATGAGCAGTTCTTC
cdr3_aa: CASSLEGWGASYNEQFF

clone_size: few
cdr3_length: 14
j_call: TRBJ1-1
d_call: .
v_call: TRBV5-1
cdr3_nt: TGCGCCAGCAGGGTGGACAGCCCGAACACTGAAGCTTTCTTT
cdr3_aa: CASRVDSPNTEAFF

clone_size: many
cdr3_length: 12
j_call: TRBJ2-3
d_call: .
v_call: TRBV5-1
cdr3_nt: TGCGCCAGCAGCCATGAGGTAGATACGCAGTATTTT
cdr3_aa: CASSHEVDTQYF

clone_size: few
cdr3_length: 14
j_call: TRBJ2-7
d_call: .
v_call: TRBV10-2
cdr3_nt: TGCGCCAGCAGTGATCTCGGTAGGCGTCACGAGCAGTACTTC
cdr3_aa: CASSDLGRRHEQYF

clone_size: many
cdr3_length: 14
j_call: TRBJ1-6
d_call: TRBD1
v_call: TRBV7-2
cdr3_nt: TGTGCCAGCAGCCGGGACAGCTATAATTCACCCCTCCACTTT
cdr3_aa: CASSRDSYNSPLHF

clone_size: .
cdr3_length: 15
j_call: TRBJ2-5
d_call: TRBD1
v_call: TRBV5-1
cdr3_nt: TGCGCCAGCAGCCCTGGACAGGGGGCGGGAGAGACCCAGTACTTC
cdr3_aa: CASSPGQGAGETQYF

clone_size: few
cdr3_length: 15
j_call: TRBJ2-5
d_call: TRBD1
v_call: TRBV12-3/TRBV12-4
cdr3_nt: TGTGCCAGCAGAACCGGGGACAGACCGCAAGAGACCCAGTACTTC
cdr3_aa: CASRTGDRPQETQYF

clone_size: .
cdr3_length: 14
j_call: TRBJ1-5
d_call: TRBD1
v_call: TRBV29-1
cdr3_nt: TGCAGCGTTGAGGGGACAGGACAAGGACAGCCCCAGCATTTT
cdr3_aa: CSVEGTGQGQPQHF

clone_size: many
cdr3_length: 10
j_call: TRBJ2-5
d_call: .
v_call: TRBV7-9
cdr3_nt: TGTGCCACCCACCAAGAGACCCAGTACTTC
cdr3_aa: CATHQETQYF

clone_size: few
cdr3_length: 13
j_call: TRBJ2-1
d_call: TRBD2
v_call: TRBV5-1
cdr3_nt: TGCGCCAGCAGCTCGGGGGGGGACAATGAGCAGTTCTTC
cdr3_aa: CASSSGGDNEQFF

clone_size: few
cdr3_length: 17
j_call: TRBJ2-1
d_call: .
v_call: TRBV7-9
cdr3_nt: TGTGCCAGCAGCGGCGAACCGGCTCGCGCCGTCACCCGGGAGCAGTTCTTC
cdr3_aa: CASSGEPARAVTREQFF

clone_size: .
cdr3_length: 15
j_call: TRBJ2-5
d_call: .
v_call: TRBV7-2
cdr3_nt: TGTGCCAGCAGCTTAGAGTTTATGGGGGGAGAGACCCAGTACTTC
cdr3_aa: CASSLEFMGGETQYF

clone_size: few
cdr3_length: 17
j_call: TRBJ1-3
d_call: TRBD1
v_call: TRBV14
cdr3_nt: TGTGCCAGCAGCCCCCCAGGATGGGGACAGGACGGAAACACCATATATTTT
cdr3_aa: CASSPPGWGQDGNTIYF

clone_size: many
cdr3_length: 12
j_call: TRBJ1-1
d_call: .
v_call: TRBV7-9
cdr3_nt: TGTGCCAGCAGCTTAGAGGCGGTGGAAGCTTTCTTT
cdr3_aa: CASSLEAVEAFF